This T cell receptor beta chain appears in the sequencing data of a study of blood T cell repertoires in COVID-19. V gave up 3 bases and J gave up 0 bases, with 5 bases separating them. Germline V gives CDR1 KGHSH, CDR2 LQKENI. The CDR3 spans 13 residues. Sequencing was performed with immunoSEQ multiplex PCR; in TCRdb, only in-frame clones are kept and a portion is missing. The sample lists 84,000 or so clones, 65% to 85% seen once, with about a sixth in the top ten. The chain combines TRBV18 with TRBJ1-1; D ambiguous. The sample was peripheral blood. This TCR came from a woman older than 75 with acute or convalescent COVID-19. CDR3 residues: CASSPGVNTEAFF. CDR3 DNA: TGTGCCAGCTCACCCGGGGTGAACACTGAAGCTTTCTTT.